The rows below give T cell receptor beta chains drawn from one sample of a study of T cell responses to AZD1222 COVID-19 vaccine. Profiled with immunoSEQ multiplex PCR; TCRdb holds only in-frame clones, not every one. The sample carries some 140,000 clones, approximately 90% recorded once. The sequenced sample was peripheral blood, obtained on day 0 of AZD1222 vaccination. The receptor source for this set is an adult in good health. CDR3s include the opening cysteine and the closing phenylalanine or tryptophan. A D gene is named only where the DNA matches it firmly. For some rows the clone size is stated as once, few or many, or as a class when expanded; others skip it.

clone_size: .; v_call: TRBV13; j_call: TRBJ1-1; d_call: .; cdr3_aa: CASSLGSKYTEAFF; cdr3_nt: TGTGCCAGCAGCTTAGGCAGCAAATACACTGAAGCTTTCTTT
clone_size: .; v_call: TRBV2; j_call: TRBJ2-5; d_call: TRBD2; cdr3_aa: CASRGLAGGYQETQYF; cdr3_nt: TGTGCCAGCAGAGGACTAGCGGGGGGTTACCAAGAGACCCAGTACTTC
clone_size: .; v_call: TRBV3-1/TRBV3-2; j_call: TRBJ1-5; d_call: .; cdr3_aa: CASSLAGQPQHF; cdr3_nt: TGTGCCAGCAGCCTAGCAGGTCAGCCCCAGCATTTT
clone_size: .; v_call: TRBV18; j_call: TRBJ1-1; d_call: .; cdr3_aa: CASSPRRNTEAFF; cdr3_nt: TGTGCCAGCTCTCCTAGGAGGAACACTGAAGCTTTCTTT
clone_size: .; v_call: TRBV6-4; j_call: TRBJ1-4; d_call: .; cdr3_aa: CASSAPGGWEKLFF; cdr3_nt: TGTGCCAGCAGTGCGCCCGGGGGGTGGGAAAAACTGTTTTTT
clone_size: .; v_call: TRBV9; j_call: TRBJ1-6; d_call: TRBD1; cdr3_aa: CASSKGGDRGNSPLHF; cdr3_nt: TGTGCCAGCAGCAAAGGGGGGGACAGGGGGAATTCACCCCTCCACTTT
clone_size: few; v_call: TRBV6-1; j_call: TRBJ1-1; d_call: .; cdr3_aa: CASSEELGAGSKTEAFF; cdr3_nt: TGTGCCAGCAGTGAAGAACTAGGGGCCGGGAGTAAAACTGAAGCTTTCTTT
clone_size: .; v_call: TRBV5-1; j_call: TRBJ2-1; d_call: TRBD2; cdr3_aa: CASSLLAGTEQFF; cdr3_nt: TGCGCCAGCAGCTTACTAGCGGGGACTGAGCAGTTCTTC
clone_size: few; v_call: TRBV13; j_call: TRBJ2-5; d_call: .; cdr3_aa: CASSPPIGTQYF; cdr3_nt: TGTGCCAGCAGCCCCCCGATTGGGACCCAGTACTTC
clone_size: .; v_call: TRBV7-3; j_call: TRBJ2-1; d_call: .; cdr3_aa: CASSSSLGHNEQFF; cdr3_nt: TGTGCCAGCAGCTCCTCCCTCGGCCACAATGAGCAGTTCTTC
clone_size: .; v_call: TRBV3-1/TRBV3-2; j_call: TRBJ1-1; d_call: .; cdr3_aa: CASSPGTEAFF; cdr3_nt: TGTGCCAGCAGCCCCGGAACTGAAGCTTTCTTT
clone_size: .; v_call: TRBV19; j_call: TRBJ1-6; d_call: .; cdr3_aa: CASSIDASDSPLHF; cdr3_nt: TGTGCCAGTAGTATCGACGCAAGCGATTCACCCCTCCACTTT
clone_size: once; v_call: TRBV28; j_call: TRBJ1-4; d_call: .; cdr3_aa: CASGYQTVRNEKLFF; cdr3_nt: TGTGCCAGCGGATACCAGACAGTTCGAAATGAAAAACTGTTTTTT
clone_size: .; v_call: TRBV3-1/TRBV3-2; j_call: TRBJ1-3; d_call: .; cdr3_aa: CASSQGGVGDRNTIYF; cdr3_nt: TGTGCCAGCAGCCAAGGGGGAGTAGGGGACAGAAACACCATATATTTT
clone_size: .; v_call: TRBV4-1; j_call: TRBJ1-1; d_call: .; cdr3_aa: CASSQVQGTEAFF; cdr3_nt: TGCGCCAGCAGCCAAGTTCAGGGGACTGAAGCTTTCTTT
clone_size: .; v_call: TRBV7-3; j_call: TRBJ1-2; d_call: TRBD1; cdr3_aa: CASSLDRGSYGYTF; cdr3_nt: TGTGCCAGCAGTCTCGACAGGGGTAGTTATGGCTACACCTTC
clone_size: .; v_call: TRBV10-3; j_call: TRBJ2-3; d_call: .; cdr3_aa: CAISGTDTSTDTQYF; cdr3_nt: TGTGCCATCAGTGGGACCGACACTAGCACAGATACGCAGTATTTT
clone_size: .; v_call: TRBV25-1; j_call: TRBJ1-5; d_call: .; cdr3_aa: CASSELGSNQPQHF; cdr3_nt: TGTGCCAGCAGTGAATTGGGAAGCAATCAGCCCCAGCATTTT
clone_size: .; v_call: TRBV10-3; j_call: TRBJ2-2; d_call: .; cdr3_aa: CAISEQAGNTGELFF; cdr3_nt: TGTGCCATCAGTGAACAGGCGGGGAACACCGGGGAGCTGTTTTTT
clone_size: .; v_call: TRBV9; j_call: TRBJ1-2; d_call: .; cdr3_aa: CASSVMTPAPHYGYTF; cdr3_nt: TGTGCCAGCAGCGTAATGACACCCGCCCCCCACTATGGCTACACCTTC
clone_size: .; v_call: TRBV7-9; j_call: TRBJ1-2; d_call: .; cdr3_aa: CASSPYAGIGSVDF; cdr3_nt: TGTGCCAGCAGCCCTTACGCTGGGATCGGGTCAGTGGACTTC
clone_size: .; v_call: TRBV9; j_call: TRBJ2-5; d_call: .; cdr3_aa: CASSPTGPTGTQYF; cdr3_nt: TGTGCCAGCAGCCCCACCGGGCCTACAGGGACCCAGTACTTC
clone_size: once; v_call: TRBV27; j_call: TRBJ1-1; d_call: .; cdr3_aa: CATAKGVMNTEAFF; cdr3_nt: TGTGCCACGGCCAAAGGGGTTATGAACACTGAAGCTTTCTTT
clone_size: .; v_call: TRBV5-1; j_call: TRBJ2-5; d_call: .; cdr3_aa: CASSLRETQYF; cdr3_nt: TGCGCCAGCAGCTTGCGTGAGACCCAGTACTTC
clone_size: once; v_call: TRBV6-5; j_call: TRBJ2-1; d_call: .; cdr3_aa: CASSYSYSNNEQFF; cdr3_nt: TGTGCCAGCAGTTACTCGTACAGCAACAATGAGCAGTTCTTC
clone_size: .; v_call: TRBV18; j_call: TRBJ2-7; d_call: .; cdr3_aa: CASSPALTVSYEQYF; cdr3_nt: TGTGCCAGCTCACCTGCTTTAACGGTCTCCTACGAGCAGTACTTC
clone_size: .; v_call: TRBV27; j_call: TRBJ1-6; d_call: TRBD1; cdr3_aa: CASSSLRTGYNSPLHF; cdr3_nt: TGTGCCAGCAGTTCCCTTCGGACAGGGTATAATTCACCCCTCCACTTT
clone_size: .; v_call: TRBV9; j_call: TRBJ1-5; d_call: .; cdr3_aa: CASSLGGKSNQPQHF; cdr3_nt: TGTGCCAGTTCCCTTGGGGGGAAAAGCAATCAGCCCCAGCATTTT
clone_size: .; v_call: TRBV16; j_call: TRBJ1-2; d_call: .; cdr3_aa: CASSPSGSGYTF; cdr3_nt: TGTGCCAGCAGCCCGAGCGGGAGTGGCTACACCTTC
clone_size: .; v_call: TRBV6-6; j_call: TRBJ1-5; d_call: .; cdr3_aa: CASKSVRNNQPQHF; cdr3_nt: TGTGCCAGCAAGTCGGTTCGGAACAATCAGCCCCAGCATTTT
clone_size: .; v_call: TRBV19; j_call: TRBJ1-4; d_call: .; cdr3_aa: CASRRGDTNEKLFF; cdr3_nt: TGTGCCAGTAGGCGAGGGGATACTAATGAAAAACTGTTTTTT
clone_size: few; v_call: TRBV9; j_call: TRBJ2-7; d_call: .; cdr3_aa: CASSPLGGGAGEQYF; cdr3_nt: TGTGCCAGCAGCCCACTAGGTGGGGGGGCCGGCGAGCAGTACTTC
clone_size: .; v_call: TRBV10-3; j_call: TRBJ2-7; d_call: .; cdr3_aa: CAIGSEEQYF; cdr3_nt: TGTGCCATCGGGTCGGAAGAGCAGTACTTC
clone_size: few; v_call: TRBV28; j_call: TRBJ1-2; d_call: .; cdr3_aa: CASSYGGDYGYTF; cdr3_nt: TGTGCCAGCAGTTATGGTGGCGACTATGGCTACACCTTC
clone_size: .; v_call: TRBV30; j_call: TRBJ1-6; d_call: TRBD1; cdr3_aa: CAWGTGLNSPLHF; cdr3_nt: TGTGCCTGGGGGACAGGGTTAAATTCACCCCTCCACTTT
clone_size: .; v_call: TRBV5-1; j_call: TRBJ1-3; d_call: .; cdr3_aa: CASSPQGTSGNTIYF; cdr3_nt: TGCGCCAGCAGTCCCCAGGGAACGTCAGGAAACACCATATATTTT
clone_size: .; v_call: TRBV30; j_call: TRBJ1-1; d_call: .; cdr3_aa: CAWAGGVGRTTEAFF; cdr3_nt: TGTGCCTGGGCCGGGGGGGTTGGCCGGACCACTGAAGCTTTCTTT
clone_size: .; v_call: TRBV27; j_call: TRBJ1-4; d_call: TRBD1; cdr3_aa: CASSLDRGREKLFF; cdr3_nt: TGTGCCAGCAGCCTGGACAGGGGGCGGGAAAAACTGTTTTTT
clone_size: .; v_call: TRBV6-5; j_call: TRBJ1-1; d_call: .; cdr3_aa: CASCRARNTEAFF; cdr3_nt: TGTGCCAGCTGTCGGGCGAGGAACACTGAAGCTTTCTTT
clone_size: .; v_call: TRBV4-3; j_call: TRBJ1-6; d_call: .; cdr3_aa: CASSQGGGGFNSPLHF; cdr3_nt: TGCGCCAGCAGCCAAGGTGGGGGAGGGTTTAATTCACCCCTCCACTTT
clone_size: .; v_call: TRBV15; j_call: TRBJ1-2; d_call: .; cdr3_aa: CATSRDRGGGNGYTF; cdr3_nt: TGTGCCACCAGCAGAGATAGGGGAGGAGGGAATGGCTACACCTTC